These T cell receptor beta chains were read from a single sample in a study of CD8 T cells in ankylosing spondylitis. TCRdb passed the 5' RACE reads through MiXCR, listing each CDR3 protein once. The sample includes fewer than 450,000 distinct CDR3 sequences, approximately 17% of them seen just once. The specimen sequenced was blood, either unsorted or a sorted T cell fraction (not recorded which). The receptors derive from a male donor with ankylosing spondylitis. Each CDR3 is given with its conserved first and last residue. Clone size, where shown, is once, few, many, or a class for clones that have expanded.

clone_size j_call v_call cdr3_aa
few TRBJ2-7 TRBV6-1 CASSDLRPGQGFNEQYF
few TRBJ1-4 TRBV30 CALQGTGEPNEKLFF
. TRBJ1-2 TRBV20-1 CSAREGLLYGYTF
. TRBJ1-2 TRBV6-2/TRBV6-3 CASSYDGRGAGYTF
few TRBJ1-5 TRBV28 CASSLRGTQHF
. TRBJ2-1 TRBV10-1 CASSEKRGGQEQFF
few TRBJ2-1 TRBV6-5 CASSSSAASYNEQFF
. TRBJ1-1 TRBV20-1 CSARDTGLGNTEAFF
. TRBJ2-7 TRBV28 CASSNSGRITYEQYF
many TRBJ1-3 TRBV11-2 CASSQEGNTIYF
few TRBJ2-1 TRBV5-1 CASSLWGETFGNEQFF
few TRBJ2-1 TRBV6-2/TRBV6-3 CASVPAPYNEQFF
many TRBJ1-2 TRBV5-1 CASSPRQGNYGYTF
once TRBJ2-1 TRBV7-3 CASWFSSGSRSYNEQFF
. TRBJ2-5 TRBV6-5 CASSYSGGGLVETQYF
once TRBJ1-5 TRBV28 CASSISGGGQPQHF
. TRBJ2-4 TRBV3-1 CASSQGVSGRNIQYF
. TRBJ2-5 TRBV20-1 CSASWVETQYF
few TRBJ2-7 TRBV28 CATLSEGSYEQYF
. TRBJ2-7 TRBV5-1 CASSLGSAYEQYF
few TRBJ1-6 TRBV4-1 CASSHEGQGSNSPLHF
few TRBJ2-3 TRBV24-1 CATSDLSTDTQYF
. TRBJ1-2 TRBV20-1 CSARQDNYGYTF
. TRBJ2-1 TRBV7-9 CASSFSVGKFDEQFF
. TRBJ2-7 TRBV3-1 CASSSHIYEQYF
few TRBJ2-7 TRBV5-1 CASETLSSGRHEQYF
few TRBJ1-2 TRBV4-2 CASRAGTGHYGYTF